This paragraph covers one T cell receptor beta chain sequence. Sequencing used immunoSEQ multiplex PCR; TCRdb keeps in-frame clones, though not all of them. This sample has approximately 87,000 clones, with about 90% found just once. The source of the sample is a study of T cell changes during pregnancy in multiple sclerosis. The CDR3 is 14 amino acids. Germline V gene lookup returns CDR1 LNHDA and CDR2 SQIVND (reference sequence). Trimming took off 6 bases at V and 4 bases at J, with 13 bases between the two ends. Sequenced here: CD4+ T cells from peripheral blood mononuclear cells, sampled in the second trimester of pregnancy. The chain recombines TRBV19 with TRBJ1-5; TRBD1 is a possible D gene (6 bases). The sequence derives from a female donor with multiple sclerosis, enrolled in a pregnancy study. In DNA, the CDR3 is TGTGCCAGTAGCCAGGACAGTAATAATCAGCCCCAGCATTTT. Amino acid sequence: CASSQDSNNQPQHF.